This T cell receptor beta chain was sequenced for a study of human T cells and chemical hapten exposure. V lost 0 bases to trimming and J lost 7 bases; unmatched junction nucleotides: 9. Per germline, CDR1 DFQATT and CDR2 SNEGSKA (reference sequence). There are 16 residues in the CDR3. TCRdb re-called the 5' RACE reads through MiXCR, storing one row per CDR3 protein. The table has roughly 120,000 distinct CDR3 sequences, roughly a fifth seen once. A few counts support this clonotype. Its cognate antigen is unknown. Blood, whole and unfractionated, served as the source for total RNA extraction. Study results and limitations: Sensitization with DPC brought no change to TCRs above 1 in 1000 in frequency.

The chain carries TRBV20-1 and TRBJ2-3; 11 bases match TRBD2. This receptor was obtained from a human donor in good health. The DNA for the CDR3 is TGCAGTGCTAGAGATGAGACTAGCGGGAAGAGGTATACGCAGTATTTT. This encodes CSARDETSGKRYTQYF.